The 4 T cell receptor beta chains below were found in one sample sequenced in a study of identifying expanded T cells in peripheral blood. Some clones are missing from TCRdb's copy, which holds only in-frame ones; the method was immunoSEQ multiplex PCR. The data hold roughly 82,000 clones, with 80% to 90% observed a single time. The sample comprised blood. All receptors derive from a person between 18 and 70 years old in good health.

This rearrangement joins TRBV6-5 to TRBJ2-1; no clear D. CDR1 is MNHEY, CDR2 SVGAGI, per germline. Deletions cut 6 bases from V and 10 bases from J, with 13 bases between. The CDR3 is 12 amino acids. The CDR3 region has the DNA TGTGCCAGCAGACGCAATAAGCAGGAGCAGTTCTTC. Its protein is CASRRNKQEQFF.

V gene TRBV18 combines with J gene TRBJ2-2, with D possibly matching TRBD1 (6 bases). V was trimmed by 1 base and J by 1 base, leaving 10 bases between them. CDR3 length equals 16 residues. The germline V gene has CDR1 KGHSH and CDR2 LQKENI. CDR3 in amino acids: CASSPLRTENTGELFF. DNA for the CDR3: TGTGCCAGCTCACCACTTCGGACAGAGAACACCGGGGAGCTGTTTTTT.

The rearrangement links TRBV28 to TRBJ2-1; D gene ambiguous. The CDR3 is 12 amino acids. CDR1 is MDHEN and CDR2 is SYDVKM in the germline V gene. V was cut by 3 bases and J by 6 bases, with 6 bases left in between. The CDR3 coding sequence is TGTGCCAGCAGTTTGAGAACCAATGAGCAGTTCTTC. The encoded protein is CASSLRTNEQFF.

This clone was detected once. V is TRBV7-2 and J is TRBJ2-1; unclear D gene. This CDR3 has 12 residues. Trimming left V 4 bases short and J 8 bases short, with 9 bases between. CDR1 is SGHTA and CDR2 is FQGNSA in the germline V gene. CDR3 protein: CASSSGRDEQFF. In nucleotides, the CDR3 is TGTGCCAGCAGCTCCGGACGGGATGAGCAGTTCTTC. Based on the CDR3 plus reference TRBV7-2 and TRBJ2-1, the full variable domain is GAGVSQSPSNKVTEKGKDVELRCDPISGHTALYWYRQSLGQGLEFLIYFQGNSAPDKSGLPSDRFSAERTGGSVSTLTIQRTQQEDSAVYLCASSSGRDEQFFGPGTRLTVL.